This T cell receptor beta chain appears in the sequencing data of a study of breast tumors, draining lymph nodes, adjacent tissues. This clonotype was recorded many times. The antigen remains unidentified. Study outcomes and limitations: Compared with basal-like, luminal-like tumors shared significantly more repertoire with nontumor tissue. Tumors had less TCR diversity than lymph nodes, more than nontumor tissue. Findings are consistent with lymph node origin and intratumoral expansion of most tumor T cells. The lymph node origin of tumor T cells was framed as consistent with a hypothesis, not demonstrated.

TCRdb independently ran MiXCR on the multiplex PCR reads; one entry per CDR3 protein. The sample carries 270,000 or so distinct CDR3 sequences, around 30% recorded once. Breast cancer patients provided tissue from their axillary draining lymph nodes. The specimen was axillary lymph node tissue. The TCR comes from a female donor with breast cancer. Some clones in this sample may be carry-over from other donors' samples.

In nucleotides, the CDR3 is TGTGCCAGCAGTGTGGACAGGGGGGGCAATGAGCAGTTCTTC. It is translated as CASSVDRGGNEQFF. The chain couples TRBV6-4 to TRBJ2-1, with TRBD1 matching 10 bases. After removal of 4 bases from V and 6 bases from J, the junction contained 3 bases not matched to a gene. The CDR3 has 14 residues. Germline CDR1 is MRHNA and CDR2 is SNTAGT.